This TCR beta chain is from a study of T cells in Graves' hyperthyroidism and ophthalmopathy. Study-wide results and caveats: Blood also contained most expanded thyroid clonotypes above 0.001. Stable hyperthyroidism and ophthalmopathy were separated using 13 V-J signatures. The model made its ophthalmopathy prediction, and onset followed a median approximately 6.5 months later.

CDR1 is MGHRA and CDR2 is YSYEKL in the germline V gene. The CDR3 loop spans 13 amino acids. V was clipped by 4 bases and J by 5 bases, with 6 bases between them. What was amplified from RNA transcripts were TCR beta CDR3 regions. The TCR CDR3 first-round RT-PCR relied on the HTBI primer set. TCRdb re-analysed the multiplex PCR reads in MiXCR, keeping a single row per CDR3 protein. The sample has more than 300,000 distinct CDR3 sequences; approximately 18% are singletons. The sample holds a few counts of this clonotype. Its specificity is not known. The genes are TRBV4-1 and TRBJ1-6; TRBD1 is a possible D gene (5 bases). The specimen sequenced was blood. This sequence originates from a woman aged 30 to 39 with Graves' hyperthyroidism that later progressed to Graves' ophthalmopathy. As DNA, the CDR3 is TGCGCCAGCAGCCGGGACCATAATTCACCCCTCCACTTT. Residues: CASSRDHNSPLHF.